The rows below give T cell receptor beta chains drawn from one sample of a study of shared clonotypes between healthy human individuals. Using immunoSEQ multiplex PCR, the repertoire was profiled, and TCRdb retains in-frame clones only, with some absent. The table shows about 1.5 million clones, with about 98% occurring only once. Sequenced material: naive CD4+ T cells sorted from blood. These receptors all come from a man under 40 in good health. Each CDR3 is given with its conserved first and last residue. D genes are given only for firm matches. Clone size appears in some rows only: once, few, many, or a class for an expanded clone.

D gene	V gene	J gene	clone size	CDR3 DNA	CDR3 protein
-	TRBV4-1	TRBJ2-7	-	TGCGCCAGCAGCCAAGCCCCCTCGACTAGTTTCGAGCAGTACTTC	CASSQAPSTSFEQYF
-	TRBV30	TRBJ2-1	-	TGTGCCTGGATAGGCCAATTCAACAATGAGCAGTTCTTC	CAWIGQFNNEQFF
-	TRBV29-1	TRBJ2-7	-	TGCAGCGTTGAGGCCGGTAGCGCCTACGAGCAGTACTTC	CSVEAGSAYEQYF
-	TRBV19	TRBJ1-5	-	TGTGCCAGTAGGCTCAGGGGCCCTAGCAATCAGCCCCAGCATTTT	CASRLRGPSNQPQHF
-	TRBV28	TRBJ2-7	-	TGTGCCAGCAGTTGGAGGGAGCAGTACTTC	CASSWREQYF
TRBD1	TRBV14	TRBJ2-3	-	TGTGCCAGCAGCCAAGATCTAAAGGGGAGACAGGGGCTCACAGATACGCAGTATTTT	CASSQDLKGRQGLTDTQYF
TRBD1	TRBV25-1	TRBJ1-2	-	TGTGCCAGCAGTGAATGGGGAAAGCAGGGGGCCTATGGCTACACCTTC	CASSEWGKQGAYGYTF
-	TRBV15	TRBJ1-2	-	TGTGCCACCAGTCGGGGAGATCGGGCTAACTATGGCTACACCTTC	CATSRGDRANYGYTF
-	TRBV30	TRBJ2-1	-	TGTGCCTGGAGCAAAAACCGGAACAATGAGCAGTTCTTC	CAWSKNRNNEQFF
-	TRBV18	TRBJ2-5	-	TGTGCCAGCTCACCTCATCGGGGAGAGACCCAGTACTTC	CASSPHRGETQYF
TRBD2	TRBV4-2	TRBJ2-1	-	TGTGCCAGCAGCCAAGATCCCCCTCCACCCGGGACTAGCAGTAGGACGTTAGGTGAGCAGTTCTTC	CASSQDPPPPGTSSRTLGEQFF
-	TRBV7-2	TRBJ1-2	-	TGTGCCAGCACCCTCATAAACCGACCAGGCTATGGCTACACCTTC	CASTLINRPGYGYTF
-	TRBV30	TRBJ2-7	-	TGTGCCTGGAGTGTTCGGAGAGGGAGAAGCTCCTACGAGCAGTACTTC	CAWSVRRGRSSYEQYF
TRBD1	TRBV30	TRBJ2-1	-	TGTGCCTGGAGTAGGCGACAGGGGCACAATGAGCAGTTCTTC	CAWSRRQGHNEQFF
TRBD1	TRBV27	TRBJ2-7	once	TGTGCCAGCACCCCCCCAGGGACAGGGCCCTCCTACGAGCAGTACTTC	CASTPPGTGPSYEQYF
-	TRBV5-1	TRBJ1-3	-	TGCGCCAGCAGCTTGGATCCGCTATCGACAGTAACTGGAAACACCATATATTTT	CASSLDPLSTVTGNTIYF
TRBD2	TRBV4-1	TRBJ2-1	-	TGCGCCAGCAGCCAAGTCCCTAGCGGGAGCTCCTACAATGAGCAGTTCTTC	CASSQVPSGSSYNEQFF
-	TRBV30	TRBJ1-5	once	TGTGCCTGGAGTTCCTTTCGGGGGGATCAGCCCCAGCATTTT	CAWSSFRGDQPQHF
-	TRBV29-1	TRBJ2-1	once	TGCAGCGTTGTCTCCTACAATGAGCAGTTCTTC	CSVVSYNEQFF
-	TRBV5-8	TRBJ2-2	-	TGTGCCAGCAGCTTAAAAGGATCTGGGGAGCTGTTTTTT	CASSLKGSGELFF
TRBD1	TRBV7-8	TRBJ2-1	-	TGTGCCAGCAGCCCAACCGGGACAGGGAAATACAATGAGCAGTTCTTC	CASSPTGTGKYNEQFF
TRBD1	TRBV4-3	TRBJ1-5	-	TGCGCCAGCAGCCCGCGACAGGGCCCCAATCAGCCCCAGCATTTT	CASSPRQGPNQPQHF
TRBD1	TRBV4-3	TRBJ2-7	-	TGCGCCAGCAGCCTTGGCAGGACAGGGGCTTACGAGCAGTACTTC	CASSLGRTGAYEQYF
TRBD1	TRBV5-4	TRBJ2-1	-	TGTGCCAGCAGCGGAAGGGACAGGGATTCCTACAATGAGCAGTTCTTC	CASSGRDRDSYNEQFF
-	TRBV15	TRBJ2-7	-	TGTGCCACCAGCAGGGACAGTGGCTACGAGCAGTACTTC	CATSRDSGYEQYF
TRBD1	TRBV5-1	TRBJ2-7	-	TGCGCCAGCAGCCCGGGGACAGTTGAAAGCTCCTACGAGCAGTACTTC	CASSPGTVESSYEQYF
-	TRBV5-1	TRBJ2-2	-	TGCGCCAGCCACGGGACCGGGGAGCTGTTTTTT	CASHGTGELFF
-	TRBV5-4	TRBJ2-5	-	TGTGCCAGCAGCTCTTACAGGGAAGAGACCCAGTACTTC	CASSSYREETQYF
-	TRBV19	TRBJ2-7	-	TGTGCCAGTAGTATGCTGGGGCGGCGGGATGAGCAGTACTTC	CASSMLGRRDEQYF
-	TRBV5-1	TRBJ2-1	-	TGCGCCAGCAGCTTGGGACGTGATGAGCAGTTCTTC	CASSLGRDEQFF
-	TRBV5-1	TRBJ2-4	-	TGCGCCAGCAGCTTGACCGGGGCATCAAACATTCAGTACTTC	CASSLTGASNIQYF
-	TRBV19	TRBJ1-2	-	TGTGCCAGTAGCCAGTGGGCAGTTCTTGGCTACACCTTC	CASSQWAVLGYTF
TRBD2	TRBV4-1	TRBJ2-1	-	TGCGCCAGCAGGTTAGAACTAGCGGGTACAAATGAGCAGTTCTTC	CASRLELAGTNEQFF
-	TRBV7-6	TRBJ1-3	-	TGTGCCAGCAGCTTAGCGGGAGCGGTAGGGTCTGGAAACACCATATATTTT	CASSLAGAVGSGNTIYF
TRBD1	TRBV18	TRBJ2-7	-	TGTGCCAGCTCAAGAGACAGGGGTTCGTACGAGCAGTACTTC	CASSRDRGSYEQYF
-	TRBV19	TRBJ2-3	-	TGTGCCAGTAGTTTAGGGTACGCGCAGTATTTT	CASSLGYAQYF
-	TRBV6-5	TRBJ2-7	-	TGTGCCAGCAGTTACTCCCTGTCTGGCTACGAGCAGTACTTC	CASSYSLSGYEQYF
-	TRBV21-1	TRBJ1-3	-	TGTGCCAGCAGCAAAGAGGGTACAGACTCTGGAAACACCATATATTTT	CASSKEGTDSGNTIYF